The sequence of this T cell receptor beta chain was determined in a study of Ad26.COV2.S vaccination and SARS-CoV-2 variants. The ends lost 4 bases at V and 2 bases at J; junction bases unmatched: 3. From germline, CDR1 is SGHRS and CDR2 YFSETQ. The CDR3 has 14 amino acids. On this clone: This CDR3 is also generated by other DNA sequences in the sample.

Treatment indicated: about 20 received Ad26.COV2.S at low or high dose, single or two shots; roughly five received placebo; per-sample allocation not given. Sampling happened 63 days after the first vaccine or placebo injection. Sequencing was performed with immunoSEQ multiplex PCR; in TCRdb, only in-frame clones are kept and a portion is missing. The sample has around 340,000 clones; about 87% are singletons. This sequence originates from a person between 18 and 65 years old who received the Ad26.COV2.S COVID-19 vaccine or a placebo. The genes are TRBV5-1 and TRBJ1-5; TRBD1 matches at 7 bases. Specimen: peripheral blood, collected in a trial of Ad26.COV2.S vaccine versus placebo. As DNA, the CDR3 is TGCGCCAGCAGCCCTGGACAGGGCAATCAGCCCCAGCATTTT. This gives the protein CASSPGQGNQPQHF.